This entry features one TCR beta chain sequence. As yet, its antigen is unknown. Unique molecular identifiers were used to barcode this TCRbeta library. TCRdb ran MiXCR on the PCR reads and lists one entry per CDR3 protein. The sample yields some 440,000 distinct CDR3 sequences, about a sixth seen once. CDR3 length equals 15 residues. The V and J ends lost 7 bases and 0 bases respectively, with 13 bases between them. The sample is drawn from a study of T-cell reconstitution after alpha-beta-depleted transplantation in children. Study findings and constraints: About two months after transplant, alpha-beta T cells reportedly came from several hundred expanded graft clones. After one year, T-cell counts and TCRbeta diversity mostly came from new T cells. The high TCRbeta diversity at day 60 in some patients came from surviving recipient T cells and thymic progenitors.

The material was PBMCs, mostly from graft donor cells, obtained 360 days after TCRalphabeta/CD19-depleted stem cell transplant. The clonotype was recovered from a boy younger than two who had a stem cell transplant for Wiskott-Aldrich syndrome, so the T cells may come from the graft donor. The V gene is TRBV12-3 or TRBV12-4, the J gene TRBJ2-1; the D gene is possibly TRBD1 (6 bases). The CDR3 DNA reads TGTGCCAGCATTCACAGGGCTGGCTCCTACAATGAGCAGTTCTTC. Its translation: CASIHRAGSYNEQFF.